This paragraph covers one T cell receptor (beta chain) sequence. No antigen is known for it. The data were obtained in a study of cytomegalovirus exposure and HLA in healthy donors. Looking at the study overall: In a previous analysis, some 110 million unique TCR beta sequences were found from 150 million to 200 million T cells.

The primer mix had 60 Vbeta and 13 Jbeta primers. Libraries were prepared by immunoSEQ multiplex PCR; TCRdb keeps only in-frame clonotypes and omits some of them. Of 200,000 to 250,000 clones listed, about 83% are singletons. The CDR3 runs 16 residues. Germline-derived CDR1 and CDR2 are SGHRS and YFSETQ. Unmatched junction bases numbered 10, after V lost 4 bases and J lost 6 bases. Study-level findings and limits: According to a later analysis, donors in an Asian-associated ancestry cluster reportedly had fewer N-insertions than the 666-donor mean.

The genes are TRBV5-1 and TRBJ1-1; TRBD1 matches at 12 bases. This receptor was obtained from a human donor in good health. Sequenced material: PBMCs. The CDR3 loop is CASSIPGQGAIAEAFF. DNA of the CDR3: TGCGCCAGCAGCATCCCGGGACAGGGGGCAATCGCTGAAGCTTTCTTT.